This TCR beta chain was obtained from a study of shared clonotypes between healthy human individuals. Study information: Donors, aged 18 to 49, were a couple of women and three men. Overall study findings and caveats: Clonotype sharing among donors was expected to depend on sequencing depth.

It was CD45RO-negative cells, positively selected for CCR7, that made up naive CD8 cells, with terminally differentiated effector memory CD45RA+ cells excluded. Of note for this clone: What it binds is not known.

Generated by immunoSEQ multiplex PCR, the TCRdb table keeps only in-frame clones and is missing some. The sample has 2 million to 2.5 million clones, under 95% seen once; the top ten hold approximately 1.7%. The source material was naive CD8+ T cells from PBMCs. The receptor's source is a man between 18 and 35 years old in good health. Some clones in this sample may be carry-over from other donors' samples.

The CDR3 nucleotides read TGTGCCAGCAGCTATAGTACCGGGACAGGACGCCACGAGCAGTACTTC. It codes for CASSYSTGTGRHEQYF. This sequence joins TRBV11-2 and TRBJ2-7, with TRBD1 identical over 8 bases. V lost 4 bases to trimming and J lost 5 bases; unmatched junction nucleotides: 13. The CDR3 covers 16 residues. Germline lookup yields CDR1 SGHAT and CDR2 FQNNGV.